The present T cell receptor beta chain was sequenced within a study of blood T cell repertoires in COVID-19 (dated by TCRdb to the early 2020s). Broadly, across the study: The collaborator samples originated in the United States, Italy and Spain and spanned the acute and convalescent phases of COVID-19. Where available, HLA class I and class II types were taken from metadata supplied by the sample provider and were not determined by assay-based typing. The repertoires were made available in a free public database intended to serve as a resource for research on the immune response to SARS-CoV-2. Samples were obtained from the ongoing ImmuneRACE study (first 160 participants) and from over 1,000 subjects provided by 6 global collaborators. The prospective study material was composed of cDNA or gDNA derived from T cells, B-cell-depleted T cells, or PBMCs. Deeply sampled blood TCRbeta repertoires from subjects exposed to, actively infected with, or recovered from COVID-19 were included in the dataset. Nearly every sample came with metadata listing a de-identified subject ID, COVID-19 status, age in years and sex. The investigation overall reported the following: The amount of clinical and demographic metadata varied by source and participant and was provided uncurated.

The CDR3 sequence holds 15 residues, the cysteine and phenylalanine included. Just CDR3 DNA is preserved here, 45 bases in frame from base 1. The junction shows trimming of 4 bases on V and 7 bases on J, plus 15 bases between the germline ends. The germline V gene sets CDR1 to KGHDR and CDR2 to SFDVKD. Participants in the prospective study were enrolled through a virtual design, were aged roughly 18 to 100 years, and lived in fewer than 30 United States geographic areas. To assign participants to cohorts, the prospective study relied on clinical history that participants themselves reported in a screening survey and a study questionnaire. Recovered participants in ImmuneRACE Cohort 3 were defined as having two consecutive negative NP/OP PCR tests, clearance from a healthcare professional, or resolution of symptoms. Each participant in the prospective study had whole blood, serum and a nasopharyngeal or oropharyngeal swab collected by mobile phlebotomists. Over a 2-month period, participants in the prospective study had the option of providing additional blood draws and questionnaires. Blood samples from the prospective study were shipped frozen or at room temperature prior to DNA extraction.

TCRbeta CDR3 regions were amplified from genomic DNA using the immunoSEQ Assay, a bias-controlled multiplex PCR. In the paper's pipeline: The number of nucleated cells in each sample was estimated from the amplification of reference gene primers within the assay. To quantify the absolute abundance of each unique TCRbeta CDR3 rearrangement, sequence reads were collapsed and filtered. For each sample, productive Simpson clonality was calculated as the square root of Simpson's diversity index across productive rearrangements. As stored in TCRdb, this immuneACCESS dataset retains in-frame rearrangements with V and J assigned. A fraction of the clones does not appear; measured against another copy, unresolved V genes explain less than half of the discrepancy, and the remainder lacks a known reason. The V and J calls and clone size were taken over from that table, and D and trimming were inferred from the DNA. This sample is represented by around 300,000 clones; approximately 88% of them were singletons. Of the sample, over 4.5% falls within the top ten clones.

With regard to this clone: Its cognate antigen has yet to be identified. Within one base of it there is no much larger clone, and no base qualities were kept.

The source of this sequence is a man aged 25 to 40 who had recovered from COVID-19. The chain was built from TRBV24-1 and TRBJ2-2; the D gene identity is not certain. Source material: PBMCs or T cells enriched from blood (not recorded which). The CDR3 region: CATSDQTKINGELFF. The DNA sequence is TGTGCCACCAGTGACCAAACTAAGATTAACGGGGAGCTGTTTTTT.